Presented here are 2 T cell receptor beta chains from one specimen sequenced in a study of Ad26.COV2.S vaccination and SARS-CoV-2 variants. Sequencing used immunoSEQ multiplex PCR; TCRdb keeps in-frame clones, though not all of them. This table has approximately 360,000 clones, roughly 85% appearing once. The treatment denotes: around 19 received Ad26.COV2.S at low or high dose, single or two shots; five or six received placebo; per-sample allocation not given. Sampling was done on day 63 after the first vaccine or placebo injection. The material sequenced was peripheral blood, taken in a trial of Ad26.COV2.S vaccine versus placebo. The receptors derive from a person aged 18 to 59 who received the Ad26.COV2.S COVID-19 vaccine or a placebo.

The chain joins TRBV5-6 to TRBJ1-2, with no clear D. Trimming took 5 bases from V and 4 from J, leaving 15 bases between them. Looked up from germline, CDR1 is SGHDT and CDR2 is YYEEEE. The CDR3 extends over 14 amino acids. CDR3 loop: CASRPPGRTYGYTF. The CDR3, as DNA: TGTGCCAGCAGACCGCCGGGGAGAACCTATGGCTACACCTTC.

The rearrangement joins TRBV6-5 to TRBJ2-1, with TRBD2 matching 11 bases. This CDR3 has 14 amino acids. The V gene end was trimmed by 8 bases and the J gene end by 4 bases; junction bases not matched to a gene: 4. Looked up from germline, CDR1 is MNHEY and CDR2 is SVGAGI. The CDR3 loop reads CASQRTSGYNEQFF. In DNA, the CDR3 is TGTGCCAGCCAAAGGACTAGCGGGTACAATGAGCAGTTCTTC.